This TCR beta chain was sequenced for a study of T cells in Graves' hyperthyroidism and ophthalmopathy. Study results and caveats: Blood shared most expanded thyroid clonotypes above 0.001.

Researchers amplified the TCR beta CDR3 regions from RNA transcripts. The TCR CDR3 first-round RT-PCR relied on the HTBI primer set. TCRdb re-derived calls from the multiplex PCR reads in MiXCR, one entry per CDR3 protein. The sample has 220,000 or so distinct CDR3 sequences; roughly 15% are singletons. Orbital computed tomography and thyroid ultrasound, together with serum TRAb and thyroxine and clinical symptoms, were used for diagnoses. This clonotype was picked up a small number of times. Its target is unknown. This clone may be a read error of a much larger clone one base away. V dropped 1 base and J dropped 4 bases, with 10 bases sitting between them. CDR1 GTSNPN and CDR2 SVGIG come from the germline V gene (reference sequence). CDR3 length: 14 amino acids.

The sequenced sample was blood. This chain uses TRBV30 with TRBJ2-2; the D is unclear. The sequence was collected from a woman under 30 with Graves' ophthalmopathy. Here the CDR3 DNA reads TGTGCCTGGAGTGAATACAAGAGCACCGGGGAGCTGTTTTTT. Its protein product is CAWSEYKSTGELFF.